The 11 T cell receptor beta chains below were found in one sample sequenced in a study of cytotoxic CD8 clonotypes in ibrutinib-treated CLL. The assay was immunoSEQ multiplex PCR, and TCRdb's table has in-frame clones only and misses some. This table has about 300,000 clones, over 60% appearing once. The sample in question was PBMCs, obtained after 36 months of ibrutinib treatment. The receptor source for this set is a human donor with chronic lymphocytic leukemia.

This sequence joins TRBV13 and TRBJ2-4; D not resolved. Trimming left V 2 bases short and J 3 bases short, with 8 bases between. The CDR3 loop spans 14 amino acids. The germline gives CDR1 PRHDT, CDR2 FYEKMQ (reference sequence). The CDR3 DNA sequence: TGTGCCAGCAGCTTAAGATTGGGCAAAAACATTCAGTACTTC. It is translated as CASSLRLGKNIQYF.

This rearrangement joins TRBV11-2 to TRBJ1-2; D gene unclear. Germline V gene lookup returns CDR1 SGHAT and CDR2 FQNNGV. V was trimmed by 5 bases and J by 4 bases, leaving 17 bases between them. The CDR3 sequence is 15 residues long. The CDR3 here is CASSPTSADAYGYTF. CDR3 in DNA: TGTGCCAGCAGCCCCACCTCAGCGGACGCCTATGGCTACACCTTC.

CDR3 in DNA: TGTGCCAGCAGTCTCCTGTCGGGAGATCACGAGCAGTACTTC. Translating gives CASSLLSGDHEQYF. V usage is TRBV28 and J usage is TRBJ2-7, with D possibly TRBD2 on 6 matching bases. CDR1 is MDHEN, CDR2 SYDVKM, per germline. V lost 5 bases and J 5 bases, leaving 16 bases between the germline ends. The CDR3 has 14 amino acids. The full variable domain, rest sourced from reference TRBV28 and TRBJ2-7, is DVKVTQSSRYLVKRTGEKVFLECVQDMDHENMFWYRQDPGLGLRLIYFSYDVKMKEKGDIPEGYSVSREKKERFSLILESASTNQTSMYLCASSLLSGDHEQYFGPGTRLTVT.

This clone was recorded a few times. V and J are TRBV4-2 and TRBJ1-2; 9 bases line up with TRBD1. From germline, CDR1 is LGHNA and CDR2 YNFKEQ. The length of the CDR3 is 14 residues. Trimming cost V 0 bases and J 6 bases; bases outside gene matches: 2. This chain's CDR3 is CASSQDTGGDGYTF. The DNA for the CDR3 is TGTGCCAGCAGCCAAGACACAGGGGGCGATGGCTACACCTTC.

The rearrangement links TRBV11-2 to TRBJ2-5; D is unclear. This CDR3 contains 13 residues. Germline CDR1 SGHAT, CDR2 FQNNGV. V lost 1 base to trimming and J lost 2 bases, with 5 bases between them. The CDR3 DNA reads TGTGCCAGCAGCTTAGGCCCACAAGAGACCCAGTACTTC. Translation: CASSLGPQETQYF.

This clone was recorded a few times. The genes are TRBV6-1 and TRBJ2-7; TRBD2 is a possible D gene (5 bases). Germline V lookup: CDR1 MNHNS, CDR2 SASEGT. V was trimmed by 3 bases and J by 3 bases, leaving 18 bases between them. The CDR3 sequence is 16 residues long. For the CDR3, the DNA is TGTGCCAGCAGTGAGGAAGGGCAGGCGACTATCTACGAGCAGTACTTC. Its translation is CASSEEGQATIYEQYF.

The rearrangement uses TRBV4-1 and TRBJ1-2; unclear D gene. The V end lost 0 bases, the J end lost 0 bases, and 17 bases lay between the germline ends. The CDR3 spans 18 residues. Germline V gives CDR1 MGHRA, CDR2 YSYEKL. CDR3 bases: TGCGCCAGCAGCCAAGATACAACCGGGGTGATCGCTAACTATGGCTACACCTTC. Residues: CASSQDTTGVIANYGYTF.

The chain uses TRBV6-7 and TRBJ1-2, with TRBD1 identical over 9 bases. TRBV6-7 is designated an ORF whose function remains uncertain. The length of the CDR3 is 16 residues. V was pared by 10 bases and J by 3 bases, with 15 bases of the junction left unmatched. CDR3: CAINRSRDRGYYGYTF. DNA of the CDR3: TGTGCCATAAATCGAAGCAGAGACAGGGGGTACTATGGCTACACCTTC.

This clone was recorded a few times. This chain uses TRBV18 with TRBJ1-5; D possibly corresponds to TRBD1 (6 bases). The V end lost 6 bases, the J end lost 5 bases, and 14 bases lay between the germline ends. Germline-derived CDR1 and CDR2 are KGHSH and LQKENI. The CDR3 has 14 residues. CDR3 region: CASSRGAGHQPQHF. DNA of the CDR3: TGTGCCAGCTCCCGGGGGGCAGGCCATCAGCCCCAGCATTTT.

Points on this clone: This sample includes further DNA sequences coding for the same CDR3. The rearrangement links TRBV29-1 to TRBJ1-1; perhaps TRBD1 as D (5 bases). This CDR3 spans 13 amino acids. Looked up from germline, CDR1 is SQVTM and CDR2 is ANQGSEA. The ends were cut back, 7 bases at V and 0 bases at J, with 12 bases in the middle. The CDR3 here is CSAGQGMNTEAFF. DNA of the CDR3: TGCAGCGCTGGGCAGGGTATGAACACTGAAGCTTTCTTT. The complete variable domain, with remaining parts taken from reference TRBV29-1 and TRBJ1-1, reads SAVISQKPSRDICQRGTSLTIQCQVDSQVTMMFWYRQQPGQSLTLIATANQGSEATYESGFVIDKFPISRPNLTFSTLTVSNMSPEDSSIYLCSAGQGMNTEAFFGQGTRLTVV.

The V gene is TRBV9, the J gene TRBJ2-2; perhaps TRBD2 as D (5 bases). V gave up 2 bases and J gave up 2 bases, with 13 bases separating them. The CDR3 totals 16 residues. Germline V gene lookup returns CDR1 SGDLS and CDR2 YYNGEE. For the CDR3, the DNA is TGTGCCAGCAGCGTTTCCAGCGGAGCCAACACCGGGGAGCTGTTTTTT. Translating gives CASSVSSGANTGELFF.